The rows below give T cell receptor beta chains drawn from one sample of a study of HIV-infected patients and healthy controls. MiXCR, run by TCRdb on the 5' RACE reads, gives a single entry per CDR3 protein. The data show 55,000 to 70,000 distinct CDR3 sequences, over 15% seen once. Input material: CD4+ T cells from blood. These TCRs come from a human donor in good health. Both conserved end residues are part of each CDR3. Each record gives: CDR3 length, V gene, J gene, D gene, CDR3 protein. The D gene is left open where the match is weak.

15	TRBV18	TRBJ1-1	-	CASSPPGLLNTEAFF
15	TRBV18	TRBJ1-1	TRBD1	CASSPGRQGNTEAFF
15	TRBV6-5	TRBJ1-6	-	CASRATVLYNSPLHF
14	TRBV15	TRBJ2-7	TRBD1	CATSSGTGTYEQYF
15	TRBV6-5	TRBJ2-5	-	CASSYRGTYQETQYF
13	TRBV20-1	TRBJ2-5	-	CSARYSRQETQYF
14	TRBV27	TRBJ1-1	-	CASSSRQKNTEAFF
18	TRBV12-3/TRBV12-4	TRBJ1-5	-	CASSPGRSSTYSNQPQHF
12	TRBV3-1	TRBJ1-2	-	CASSQAQGPDVF
14	TRBV12-3/TRBV12-4	TRBJ2-7	-	CASSFTGLTYEQYF
15	TRBV6-6	TRBJ1-2	-	CASSYGTLANYGYTF
14	TRBV29-1	TRBJ1-1	TRBD1	CSVSGQGAGTEAFF
15	TRBV3-1	TRBJ2-1	TRBD2	CASSPGLRNYNEQFF
16	TRBV11-3	TRBJ2-2	-	CASSLPQRVPPGELFF
16	TRBV5-1	TRBJ2-3	-	CASSLGGMTSTDTQYF
15	TRBV10-3	TRBJ1-2	-	CAISESMRDAYGYTF
12	TRBV29-1	TRBJ1-5	-	CSVGKVFEPQHF
14	TRBV7-2	TRBJ2-3	-	CASRLGLSTDTQYF